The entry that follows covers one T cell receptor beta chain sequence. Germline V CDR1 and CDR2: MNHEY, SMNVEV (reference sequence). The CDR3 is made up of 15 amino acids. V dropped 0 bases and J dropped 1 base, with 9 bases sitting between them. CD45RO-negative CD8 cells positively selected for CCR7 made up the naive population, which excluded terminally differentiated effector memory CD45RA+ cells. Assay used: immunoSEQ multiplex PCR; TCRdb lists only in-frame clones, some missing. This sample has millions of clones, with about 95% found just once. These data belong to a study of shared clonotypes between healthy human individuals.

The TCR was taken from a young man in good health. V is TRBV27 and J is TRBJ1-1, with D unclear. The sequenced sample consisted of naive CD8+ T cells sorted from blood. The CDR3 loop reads CASSLSGGPNTEAFF. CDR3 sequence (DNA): TGTGCCAGCAGTTTATCCGGAGGGCCGAACACTGAAGCTTTCTTT.